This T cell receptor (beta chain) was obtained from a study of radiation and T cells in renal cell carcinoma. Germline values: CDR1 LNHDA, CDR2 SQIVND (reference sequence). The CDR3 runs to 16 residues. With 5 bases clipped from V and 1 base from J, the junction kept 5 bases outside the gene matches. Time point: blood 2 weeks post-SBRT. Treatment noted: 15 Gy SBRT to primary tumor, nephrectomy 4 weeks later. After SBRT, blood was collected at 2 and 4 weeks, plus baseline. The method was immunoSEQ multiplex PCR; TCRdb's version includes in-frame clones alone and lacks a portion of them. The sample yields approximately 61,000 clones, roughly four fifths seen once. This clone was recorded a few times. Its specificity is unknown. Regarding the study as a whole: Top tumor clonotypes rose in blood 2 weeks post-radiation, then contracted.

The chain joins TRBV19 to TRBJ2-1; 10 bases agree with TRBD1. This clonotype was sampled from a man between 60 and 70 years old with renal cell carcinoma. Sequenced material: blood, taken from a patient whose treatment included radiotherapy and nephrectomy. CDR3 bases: TGTGCCAGTAGTTCGTGGACAGGGGGGTCCTACAATGAGCAGTTCTTC. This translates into CASSSWTGGSYNEQFF.